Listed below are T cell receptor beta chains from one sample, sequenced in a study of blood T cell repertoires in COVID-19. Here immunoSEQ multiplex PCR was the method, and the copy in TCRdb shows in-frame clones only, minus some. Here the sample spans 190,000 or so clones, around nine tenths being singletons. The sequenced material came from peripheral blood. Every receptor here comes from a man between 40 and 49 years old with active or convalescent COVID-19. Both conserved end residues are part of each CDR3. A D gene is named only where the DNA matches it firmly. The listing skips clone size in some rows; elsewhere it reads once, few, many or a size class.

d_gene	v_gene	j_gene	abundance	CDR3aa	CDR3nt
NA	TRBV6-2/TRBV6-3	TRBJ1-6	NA	CASSYETDSPLHF	TGTGCCAGCAGTTATGAGACAGACTCACCCCTCCACTTT
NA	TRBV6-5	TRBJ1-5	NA	CASISQSSNQPQHF	TGTGCCAGCATAAGCCAAAGTAGCAATCAGCCCCAGCATTTT
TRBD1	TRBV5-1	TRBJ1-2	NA	CASSLVPGLDRGRGYTF	TGCGCCAGCAGCTTGGTGCCCGGATTAGACAGGGGCCGGGGCTACACCTTC
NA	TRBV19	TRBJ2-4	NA	CASSMPPFGAKNIQYF	TGTGCCAGTAGTATGCCGCCGTTCGGGGCCAAAAACATTCAGTACTTC
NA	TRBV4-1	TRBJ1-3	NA	CASSQDPQSSGNTIYF	TGCGCCAGCAGCCAAGATCCACAGAGCTCTGGAAACACCATATATTTT
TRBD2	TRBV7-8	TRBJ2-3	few	CASSLSRGDGTQYF	TGTGCCAGCAGCTTATCGCGGGGGGACGGCACGCAGTATTTT
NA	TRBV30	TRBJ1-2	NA	CAWRRAGSPYGYTF	TGTGCCTGGAGAAGGGCAGGGTCCCCCTATGGCTACACCTTC
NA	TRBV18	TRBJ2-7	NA	CASSPLSTASYEQYF	TGTGCCAGCTCACCTTTATCCACAGCTTCCTACGAGCAGTACTTC
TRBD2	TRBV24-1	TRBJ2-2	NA	CATSGGSGSYTGELFF	TGTGCCACCAGTGGTGGTAGCGGGTCCTACACCGGGGAGCTGTTTTTT
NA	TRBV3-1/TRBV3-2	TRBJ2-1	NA	CASSQDRQSETFIYNEQFF	TGTGCCAGCAGCCAAGATAGGCAGAGCGAGACTTTTATTTACAATGAGCAGTTCTTC
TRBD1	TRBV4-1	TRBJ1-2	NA	CASSPGTANYGYTF	TGCGCCAGCAGCCCCGGGACAGCAAACTATGGCTACACCTTC
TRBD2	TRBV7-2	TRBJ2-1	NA	CASSPPGVTSAYNEQFF	TGTGCCAGCAGCCCCCCGGGGGTGACTAGCGCCTACAATGAGCAGTTCTTC
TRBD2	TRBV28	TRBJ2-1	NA	CASSFRTSGGALSYNEQFF	TGTGCCAGCAGTTTTCGGACTAGCGGGGGGGCCTTGTCCTACAATGAGCAGTTCTTC
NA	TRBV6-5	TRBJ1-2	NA	CASTGTPYGYTF	TGTGCCAGCACGGGGACACCTTATGGCTACACCTTC
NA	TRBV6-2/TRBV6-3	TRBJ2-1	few	CASSQGRLNNEQFF	TGTGCCAGCAGTCAGGGAAGACTGAACAATGAGCAGTTCTTC
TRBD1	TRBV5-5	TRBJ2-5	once	CASSEGAPRETQYF	TGTGCCAGCAGCGAGGGGGCGCCCCGAGAGACCCAGTACTTC
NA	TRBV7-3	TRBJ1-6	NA	CASSLIDSFNSPLHF	TGTGCCAGCAGCTTAATCGACAGCTTCAATTCACCCCTCCACTTT
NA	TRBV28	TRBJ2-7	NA	CASSVTDRTGEQYF	TGTGCCAGCAGTGTAACGGACAGAACGGGGGAGCAGTACTTC
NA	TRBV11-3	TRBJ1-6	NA	CASSPEGRANSPLHF	TGTGCCAGCAGCCCGGAAGGGAGGGCTAATTCACCCCTCCACTTT
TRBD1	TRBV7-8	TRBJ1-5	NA	CASSPDRVGQPQHF	TGTGCCAGCAGCCCCGACAGGGTAGGTCAGCCCCAGCATTTT
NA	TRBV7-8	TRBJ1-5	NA	CASSLGEDQPQHF	TGTGCCAGCAGCTTGGGGGAGGACCAGCCCCAGCATTTT
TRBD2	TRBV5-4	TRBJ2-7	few	CASSLGGGTTYEQYF	TGTGCCAGCAGCTTGGGTGGGGGGACTACCTACGAGCAGTACTTC
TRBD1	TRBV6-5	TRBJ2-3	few	CANSLGTGRTDTQYF	TGTGCCAACTCCCTCGGGACAGGGAGAACAGATACGCAGTATTTT